Each of the 9 T cell receptor beta chains below was sequenced from the same sample in a study of control samples from healthy donors and cancer patients. The assay was immunoSEQ multiplex PCR, and TCRdb's table has in-frame clones only and misses some. Here the sample spans around 110,000 clones, approximately 92% being singletons. The sequencing sample was made of PBMCs. These receptor sequences come from a woman aged 50 to 60 with colorectal cancer.

The J gene is TRBJ2-2, the V gene TRBV6-5; D not resolved. Germline assignment: CDR1 MNHEY and CDR2 SVGAGI. The CDR3 is made up of 14 amino acids. V was trimmed by 2 bases and J by 1 base, leaving 5 bases between them. This CDR3 reads CASSYAWNTGELFF. The DNA for the CDR3 is TGTGCCAGCAGTTACGCCTGGAACACCGGGGAGCTGTTTTTT.

The chain carries TRBV3-1 (or the pseudogene TRBV3-2) and TRBJ1-4; D might be TRBD1 (5 bases). The CDR3 is made up of 14 amino acids. The V gene's germline CDR1 is LGHDT and CDR2 YNNKEL (reference sequence). V dropped 5 bases and J dropped 4 bases, with 11 bases sitting between them. The CDR3 protein is CASSARGGNEKLFF. The CDR3 DNA reads TGTGCCAGCAGCGCCCGGGGGGGTAATGAAAAACTGTTTTTT.

The chain uses TRBV10-3 and TRBJ1-4; no clear D gene. V lost 0 bases and J lost 3, with 11 bases in between. The V gene's germline CDR1 is ENHRY and CDR2 SYGVKD. CDR3 length equals 16 residues. The CDR3 region is CAISESPYTANEKLFF. As DNA, the CDR3 is TGTGCCATCAGTGAGTCTCCCTATACGGCTAATGAAAAACTGTTTTTT.

The chain recombines TRBV5-1 with TRBJ2-3; no clear D gene. V was shortened by 0 bases and J by 1 base, with 6 bases between the two germline ends. Germline CDR1 reads SGHRS; CDR2 reads YFSETQ. The CDR3 length is 14 residues. CDR3 sequence (DNA): TGCGCCAGCAGCTTGGTTGCGCGCACAGATACGCAGTATTTT. Encoded protein: CASSLVARTDTQYF.

This chain uses TRBV29-1 with TRBJ2-3; 9 positions match TRBD1. This CDR3 region has 18 residues. V lost 7 bases and J lost 6; bases outside the gene matches: 23. Per the germline V gene, CDR1 is SQVTM and CDR2 is ANQGSEA. The CDR3 here is CSAEIGQGILGFTDTQYF. DNA of the CDR3: TGCAGCGCCGAAATAGGACAGGGGATCCTTGGATTTACGGATACGCAGTATTTT.

The rearrangement links TRBV19 to TRBJ1-5; D gene unclear. From germline, CDR1 is LNHDA and CDR2 SQIVND (reference sequence). The CDR3 extends over 16 amino acids. Trimming cost V 7 bases and J 2 bases, with 18 bases left between them. CDR3 sequence reads: CASTLQDGFGNQPQHF. CDR3 coding DNA: TGTGCCAGTACCCTCCAGGATGGGTTTGGCAATCAGCCCCAGCATTTT.

This chain joins TRBV27 and TRBJ2-7; no clear D. V lost 3 bases and J 5 bases, leaving 5 bases between the germline ends. The CDR3 has 11 amino acids. CDR1 and CDR2 (germline): MNHEY, SMNVEV (reference sequence). This CDR3 is CASSFGDEQYF. CDR3 in DNA: TGTGCCAGCAGTTTTGGCGACGAGCAGTACTTC.

The chain uses TRBV7-9 and TRBJ1-1; D is uncertain. CDR3 length: 10 amino acids. Trimming pared 3 bases from V and 4 bases from J, leaving 0 bases between. Germline CDR1 and CDR2: SEHNR and FQNEAQ (reference sequence). CDR3 sequence reads: CASSFTEAFF. The CDR3 DNA is TGTGCCAGCAGCTTCACTGAAGCTTTCTTT. Looking up the rest from reference TRBV7-9 and TRBJ1-1 gives the full variable domain: DTGVSQNPRHKITKRGQNVTFRCDPISEHNRLYWYRQTLGQGPEFLTYFQNEAQLEKSRLLSDRFSAERPKGSFSTLEIQRTEQGDSAMYLCASSFTEAFFGQGTRLTVV.

CDR3 bases: TGTGCCAGCAGCTCATCGCAGGGCAGGAATAATTCACCCCTCCACTTT. It translates to CASSSSQGRNNSPLHF. J is TRBJ1-6 and V is TRBV7-6; weak D call: TRBD1 (5 bases). V dropped 4 bases and J dropped 5 bases, with 15 bases sitting between them. The CDR3 totals 16 residues. Looked up from germline, CDR1 is SGHVS and CDR2 is FNYEAQ.